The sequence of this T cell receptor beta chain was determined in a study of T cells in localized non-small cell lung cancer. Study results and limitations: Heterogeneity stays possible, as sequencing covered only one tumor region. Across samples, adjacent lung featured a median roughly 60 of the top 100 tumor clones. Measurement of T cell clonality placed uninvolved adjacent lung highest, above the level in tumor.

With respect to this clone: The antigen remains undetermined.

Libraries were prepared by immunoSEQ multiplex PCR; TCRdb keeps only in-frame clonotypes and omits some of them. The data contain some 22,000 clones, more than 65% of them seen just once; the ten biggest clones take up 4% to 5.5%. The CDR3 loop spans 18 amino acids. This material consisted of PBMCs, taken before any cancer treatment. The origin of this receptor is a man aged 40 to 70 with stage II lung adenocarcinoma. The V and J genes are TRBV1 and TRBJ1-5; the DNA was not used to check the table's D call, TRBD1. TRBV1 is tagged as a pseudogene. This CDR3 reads CTSSPRRPRQMGNQPQHF. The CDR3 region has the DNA TGCACCAGCAGCCCAAGGCGCCCGCGACAGATGGGCAATCAGCCCCAGCATTTT.